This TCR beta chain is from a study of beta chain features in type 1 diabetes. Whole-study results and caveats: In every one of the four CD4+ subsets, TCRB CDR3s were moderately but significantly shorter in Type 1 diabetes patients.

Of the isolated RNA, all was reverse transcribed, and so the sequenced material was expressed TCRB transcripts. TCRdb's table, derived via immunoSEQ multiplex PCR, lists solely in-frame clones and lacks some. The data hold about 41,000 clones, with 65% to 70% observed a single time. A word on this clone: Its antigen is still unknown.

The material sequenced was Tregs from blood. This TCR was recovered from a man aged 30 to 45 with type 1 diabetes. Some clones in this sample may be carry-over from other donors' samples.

CDR3 region: CASQRSGGPYEQYF. The DNA for the CDR3 is TGTGCCAGTCAACGTAGCGGGGGTCCCTACGAGCAGTACTTC. J is TRBJ2-7 and V is TRBV19, with TRBD2 identical over 9 bases. Germline CDR1 LNHDA, CDR2 SQIVND (reference sequence). After removal of 8 bases from V and 2 bases from J, the junction contained 7 bases not matched to a gene. The CDR3 is 14 amino acids.